The next 10 T cell receptor beta chains were all read from a single sample in a study of neoadjuvant anti-PD-1 for oral cavity cancer. Sequencing used immunoSEQ multiplex PCR; TCRdb keeps in-frame clones, though not all of them. The table has some 17,000 clones, under 75% seen once. The specimen comprised PBMCs, sampled before nivolumab (anti-PD-1) treatment. The receptors here all came from a person between 40 and 85 years old with oral cavity squamous cell carcinoma.

This clone showed up just a few times. V is TRBV6-5 and J is TRBJ1-2; D gene unclear. Between the trimmed V and J ends, which lost 10 bases and 3 bases, there was a span of 12 bases. The CDR3 spans 12 residues. Germline V gene lookup returns CDR1 MNHEY and CDR2 SVGAGI. In nucleotides, the CDR3 is TGTGCCACAACTCGGGGTGACTATGGCTACACCTTC. Amino acid sequence: CATTRGDYGYTF.

The chain uses TRBV6-1 and TRBJ2-1; 12 bases fit TRBD2. CDR3 size: 15 residues. The V gene end was trimmed by 2 bases and the J gene end by 10 bases; junction bases not matched to a gene: 6. Per the germline V gene, CDR1 is MNHNS and CDR2 is SASEGT. The CDR3 loop reads CASSELSLAGGEQFF. As DNA, the CDR3 is TGTGCCAGCAGTGAATTGAGTCTAGCGGGAGGGGAGCAGTTCTTC.

This clone was picked up a small number of times. This sequence joins TRBV9 and TRBJ2-3; D remains ambiguous. The CDR3 has 17 residues. The germline CDR1 and CDR2 sequences are SGDLS and YYNGEE. Deletions cut 0 bases from V and 1 base from J, with 15 bases between. As DNA, the CDR3 is TGTGCCAGCAGCGTAGCTAAGCATCTCGATGGCACAGATACGCAGTATTTT. It translates to CASSVAKHLDGTDTQYF. The full variable domain, completed using reference TRBV9 and TRBJ2-3, is DSGVTQTPKHLITATGQRVTLRCSPRSGDLSVYWYQQSLDQGLQFLIQYYNGEERAKGNILERFSAQQFPDLHSELNLSSLELGDSALYFCASSVAKHLDGTDTQYFGPGTRLTVL.

This chain links TRBV7-9 with TRBJ1-5, with 10 bases matching TRBD1. Germline V gives CDR1 SEHNR, CDR2 FQNEAQ (reference sequence). Germline trimming cut 5 bases from V and 2 bases from J; bases unmatched to any gene: 9. This CDR3 comprises 17 residues. CDR3 coding DNA: TGTGCCAGCAGCCCTGGGACAGGGGAATTTGGCAATCAGCCCCAGCATTTT. Its protein product is CASSPGTGEFGNQPQHF.

V is TRBV25-1 and J is TRBJ1-2; TRBD1 matches 7 bases. CDR3 size: 14 residues. V was pared by 4 bases and J by 4 bases, with 6 bases of the junction left unmatched. Germline V gene lookup returns CDR1 MGHDK and CDR2 SYGVNS. The CDR3 nucleotides are TGTGCCAGCAGTGTCTCGACAGGGACCTATGGCTACACCTTC. It is translated as CASSVSTGTYGYTF.

The rearrangement links TRBV5-1 to TRBJ2-2; the D is unclear. The CDR3 spans 13 residues. V gave up 0 bases and J gave up 6 bases, with 6 bases separating them. Germline-derived CDR1 and CDR2 are SGHRS and YFSETQ. CDR3 nucleotide sequence: TGCGCCAGCAGCTTGGGATCCCCCGGGGAGCTGTTTTTT. Protein product: CASSLGSPGELFF. Looking up the rest from reference TRBV5-1 and TRBJ2-2 gives the full variable domain: KAGVTQTPRYLIKTRGQQVTLSCSPISGHRSVSWYQQTPGQGLQFLFEYFSETQRNKGNFPGRFSGRQFSNSRSEMNVSTLELGDSALYLCASSLGSPGELFFGEGSRLTVL.

This chain connects TRBV27 to TRBJ1-1; a weak D match, TRBD1 (5 bases). The length of the CDR3 is 15 residues. V was shortened by 7 bases and J by 5 bases, with 20 bases between the two germline ends. Germline assignment: CDR1 MNHEY and CDR2 SMNVEV (reference sequence). CDR3 amino acids: CASTLSPSGGTEAFF. CDR3 bases: TGTGCCAGCACCCTTAGCCCGAGTGGGGGAACTGAAGCTTTCTTT.

The chain recombines TRBV29-1 with TRBJ2-5; a possible D gene is TRBD2 (5 bases). Trimming pared 2 bases from V and 5 bases from J, leaving 12 bases between. The CDR3 has 13 residues. Germline V gives CDR1 SQVTM, CDR2 ANQGSEA. CDR3 protein: CSVEMEAGETQYF. The CDR3 DNA reads as TGCAGCGTTGAAATGGAGGCCGGGGAGACCCAGTACTTC.

The gene calls are TRBV7-8 and TRBJ2-3; no firm D call. The CDR3 loop spans 13 amino acids. The V gene's germline CDR1 is SGHVS and CDR2 FQNEAQ. The germline V and J ends were trimmed by 5 bases and 5 bases, with 11 bases remaining between them. The CDR3 region is CASSPTVGDTQYF. CDR3 DNA: TGTGCCAGCAGCCCAACCGTTGGAGATACGCAGTATTTT.

The V and J genes are TRBV9 and TRBJ2-3; no clear D. The ends were cut back, 0 bases at V and 0 bases at J, with 14 bases in the middle. Germline V gene lookup returns CDR1 SGDLS and CDR2 YYNGEE. This CDR3 is 17 amino acids long. For the CDR3, the DNA is TGTGCCAGCAGCGTAGGAGGATGGAAACCTAGCACAGATACGCAGTATTTT. It is translated as CASSVGGWKPSTDTQYF.